The rows below give T cell receptor beta chains drawn from one sample of a study of cytomegalovirus exposure and HLA in healthy donors. The assay was immunoSEQ multiplex PCR, and TCRdb's table has in-frame clones only and misses some. The sample lists about 240,000 clones, around 86% occurring once. The sequenced sample consisted of PBMCs. These receptors were collected from a woman aged 25 to 45 in good health and CMV-seropositive. Each CDR3 is given with its conserved first and last residue. D genes are given only for firm matches. Only part of the rows carry a size: once, few, many, or a class if the clone is expanded.

d_gene	v_gene	j_gene	abundance	CDR3aa	CDR3nt
NA	TRBV6-4	TRBJ2-3	NA	CASSAGGTTDTQYF	TGTGCCAGCAGCGCCGGAGGCACCACAGATACGCAGTATTTT
TRBD1	TRBV6-4	TRBJ2-1	NA	CASSDSTGQSLYEQFF	TGTGCCAGCAGTGACTCGACGGGACAGAGTTTGTATGAGCAGTTCTTC
NA	TRBV11-2	TRBJ1-5	NA	CASSPGQYSNQPQHF	TGTGCCAGCAGTCCAGGGCAGTATAGCAATCAGCCCCAGCATTTT
NA	TRBV4-2	TRBJ2-7	NA	CASSQASEGYEQYF	TGTGCCAGCAGCCAAGCCTCCGAGGGCTACGAGCAGTACTTC
TRBD1	TRBV5-1	TRBJ2-5	NA	CASSVFPGQQETQYF	TGCGCCAGCAGCGTGTTTCCGGGACAGCAAGAGACCCAGTACTTC
NA	TRBV19	TRBJ2-2	NA	CASSIDYQAGELFF	TGTGCCAGTAGTATAGATTACCAGGCCGGGGAGCTGTTTTTT
TRBD2	TRBV6-1	TRBJ2-7	once	CLVSGVGSYEQYF	TGTCTCGTTAGCGGGGTGGGGTCCTACGAGCAGTACTTC
NA	TRBV5-6	TRBJ2-2	NA	CASSLEPRNTGELFF	TGTGCCAGCAGCTTGGAACCGCGAAACACCGGGGAGCTGTTTTTT
NA	TRBV5-4	TRBJ2-5	NA	CASSLELLYQETQYF	TGTGCCAGCAGCCTAGAACTCCTGTACCAAGAGACCCAGTACTTC
TRBD1	TRBV15	TRBJ2-5	once	CATSFGVRGQVKQETQYF	TGTGCCACCAGCTTCGGTGTCAGAGGACAGGTCAAACAAGAGACCCAGTACTTC
NA	TRBV19	TRBJ2-7	NA	CASRGANGEQYF	TGTGCCAGTCGGGGGGCGAATGGCGAGCAGTACTTC
TRBD1	TRBV15	TRBJ2-7	NA	CATSRGPRTGVYEQYF	TGTGCCACCAGCAGAGGACCGCGGACAGGGGTCTACGAGCAGTACTTC
NA	TRBV6-5	TRBJ1-5	NA	CASRAREGEPQHF	TGTGCCAGCAGGGCCAGGGAAGGGGAGCCCCAGCATTTT
TRBD1	TRBV30	TRBJ1-2	NA	CAWRIPGQGVVRYGYTF	TGTGCCTGGAGGATTCCGGGACAGGGGGTCGTACGCTATGGCTACACCTTC
NA	TRBV6-6	TRBJ1-5	few	CASSYGQKERNQPQHF	TGTGCCAGCAGTTACGGACAAAAAGAAAGAAATCAGCCCCAGCATTTT
NA	TRBV2	TRBJ2-5	NA	CASSAGVETQYF	TGTGCCAGCAGTGCAGGGGTGGAGACCCAGTACTTC
NA	TRBV28	TRBJ2-5	NA	CASSFIFTDEETQYF	TGTGCCAGCAGTTTTATATTCACAGACGAAGAGACCCAGTACTTC
NA	TRBV7-6	TRBJ2-3	NA	CASSSLSFRTDTQYF	TGTGCCAGCAGCTCCCTTTCCTTCCGCACAGATACGCAGTATTTT
TRBD2	TRBV5-6	TRBJ2-3	NA	CASSSDPGLASTDTQYF	TGTGCCAGCAGCTCAGATCCGGGACTAGCGTCGACAGATACGCAGTATTTT
TRBD2	TRBV5-1	TRBJ2-1	NA	CASKAMQTSGGTSSYNEQFF	TGCGCCAGCAAGGCAATGCAGACTAGCGGGGGGACTAGCTCCTACAATGAGCAGTTCTTC
NA	TRBV30	TRBJ1-2	many	CAWSVSDSGYTF	TGTGCCTGGAGTGTATCTGACAGTGGCTACACCTTC
TRBD1	TRBV28	TRBJ1-4	NA	CASGDRNGATNEKLFF	TGTGCCAGCGGGGACAGGAATGGAGCAACTAATGAAAAACTGTTTTTT
TRBD2	TRBV5-1	TRBJ2-3	NA	CASSFGNSGSTDTQYF	TGCGCCAGCAGCTTCGGGAATAGCGGGAGTACAGATACGCAGTATTTT
NA	TRBV27	TRBJ2-1	NA	CASSLSGESYNEQFF	TGTGCCAGCAGTTTGTCGGGAGAATCCTACAATGAGCAGTTCTTC
NA	TRBV15	TRBJ1-4	NA	CATSRGGIATNEKLFF	TGTGCCACCAGCAGAGGAGGGATTGCAACTAATGAAAAACTGTTTTTT
NA	TRBV11-2	TRBJ1-3	NA	CASSPDSRAAGNTIYF	TGTGCCAGCAGTCCAGACAGTAGGGCTGCTGGAAACACCATATATTTT
NA	TRBV2	TRBJ1-5	NA	CASSDPLTGNQPQHF	TGTGCCAGCAGTGATCCACTCACGGGCAATCAGCCCCAGCATTTT
TRBD2	TRBV5-5	TRBJ2-1	NA	CASSFMASGRALNEQFF	TGTGCCAGCAGCTTTATGGCTAGCGGGAGGGCCTTGAATGAGCAGTTCTTC
TRBD2	TRBV19	TRBJ2-3	NA	CASSSTARGGRKSDTQYF	TGTGCCAGTAGTTCAACGGCCCGGGGGGGGCGGAAATCAGATACGCAGTATTTT
NA	TRBV14	TRBJ1-4	NA	CASSQGLHHEKLFF	TGTGCCAGCAGCCAGGGGCTTCACCATGAAAAACTGTTTTTT
TRBD1	TRBV7-3	TRBJ2-5	NA	CASSLGQGEETQYF	TGTGCCAGCAGCTTAGGGCAGGGGGAAGAGACCCAGTACTTC